Described below is a single T cell receptor (beta chain) sequence and its context. Its specificity is unknown. Looked up from germline, CDR1 is MNHEY and CDR2 is SVGAGI. Trimming removed 0 bases from V and 2 bases from J, with 10 bases in between. This CDR3 region has 15 residues. These data belong to a study of CD8 T cell repertoires and HIV-1 epitope variants. Study-level information: Twenty-five autologous and known Gag and Nef epitope variant peptides each stimulated T cells separately. Study-wide points: Nef KF9 drew roughly five clonotypes and HW9 one, without TAALDMSHF responses.

TCRdb's table, derived via immunoSEQ multiplex PCR, lists solely in-frame clones and lacks some. The sample lists under 5,500 clones; about 72% were seen once. The sequence was collected from a male donor with HIV. The specimen sequenced was cultured CD8+ T cells derived from PBMCs. V is TRBV6-5 and J is TRBJ1-2, with D maybe TRBD1 (5 bases). The CDR3 region is CASSYSGGTNYGYTF. The CDR3 DNA sequence: TGTGCCAGCAGTTACTCGGGGGGTACCAACTATGGCTACACCTTC.